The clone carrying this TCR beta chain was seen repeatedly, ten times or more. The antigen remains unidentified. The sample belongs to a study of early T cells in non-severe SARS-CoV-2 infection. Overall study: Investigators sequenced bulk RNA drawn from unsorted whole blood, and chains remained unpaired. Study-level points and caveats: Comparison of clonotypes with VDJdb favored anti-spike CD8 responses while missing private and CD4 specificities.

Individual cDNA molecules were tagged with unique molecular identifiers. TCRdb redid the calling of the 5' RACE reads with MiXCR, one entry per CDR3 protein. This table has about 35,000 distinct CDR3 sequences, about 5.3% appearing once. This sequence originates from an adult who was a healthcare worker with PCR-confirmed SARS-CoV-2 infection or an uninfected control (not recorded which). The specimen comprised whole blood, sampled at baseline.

This CDR3 is CASSFNYNNEQFF. The CDR3 DNA sequence: TGTGCCAGCAGCTTTAATTACAACAATGAGCAGTTCTTC. The chain combines TRBV11-2 with TRBJ2-1; D gene uncertain. V shed 3 bases and J shed 5 bases, with 8 bases lying between them. CDR1 and CDR2 from the germline V gene are SGHAT and FQNNGV. The CDR3 spans 13 residues.